These 22 T cell receptor beta chains were all obtained from the same sample, sequenced in a study of cytotoxic CD8 clonotypes in ibrutinib-treated CLL. Profiled with immunoSEQ multiplex PCR; TCRdb holds only in-frame clones, not every one. This table has over 120,000 clones, 60% to 85% appearing once. Sample: PBMCs, taken after 24 months of ibrutinib treatment. The origin of the receptors is a human donor with chronic lymphocytic leukemia.

The table lists this clone with a few counts. The rearrangement joins TRBV5-6 to TRBJ1-5; D unresolved. The V and J ends lost 0 bases and 9 bases respectively, with 7 bases between them. This CDR3 is 12 amino acids long. CDR1 is SGHDT and CDR2 is YYEEEE in the germline V gene. The CDR3 nucleotides are TGTGCCAGCAGCTTGGTAGGAGGGCCCCAGCATTTT. This encodes CASSLVGGPQHF. Based on the CDR3 plus reference TRBV5-6 and TRBJ1-5, the full variable domain is DAGVTQSPTHLIKTRGQQVTLRCSPKSGHDTVSWYQQALGQGPQFIFQYYEEEERQRGNFPDRFSGHQFPNYSSELNVNALLLGDSALYLCASSLVGGPQHFGDGTRLSIL.

This chain joins TRBV4-3 and TRBJ2-1, with 13 bases that match TRBD2. The V segment lost 5 bases and the J segment 4 bases; nucleotides outside the gene matches: 2. The CDR3 is made up of 15 amino acids. Germline CDR1 LGHNA, CDR2 YSLEER. The CDR3 is CASSLGLAGYNEQFF. CDR3 nucleotide sequence: TGCGCCAGCAGCTTGGGACTAGCGGGATACAATGAGCAGTTCTTC.

The chain uses TRBV7-3 and TRBJ2-7, with a weak D call TRBD2 (6 bases). Trimming removed 8 bases from V and 2 bases from J, with 13 bases in between. CDR3 length: 13 residues. Germline CDR1 reads SGHTA; CDR2 reads FQGTGA. Here the CDR3 reads CASGREGPYEQYF. The CDR3 DNA follows: TGTGCCAGCGGGCGGGAAGGCCCCTACGAGCAGTACTTC.

CDR3 residues: CASSKAGQTNYGYTF. DNA of the CDR3: TGTGCCAGCAGCAAAGCGGGACAGACAAACTATGGCTACACCTTC. This rearrangement joins TRBV21-1 to TRBJ1-2; the tabulated D call, TRBD1, remains unverified against the DNA. TRBV21-1 is a documented pseudogene. The length of the CDR3 is 15 residues.

This chain connects TRBV6-6 to TRBJ2-3; 7 nucleotides line up with TRBD1. Germline-derived CDR1 and CDR2 are MNHNY and SVGAGI (reference sequence). V trimming: 10 bases; J trimming: 0 bases; junction bases outside the gene matches: 10. CDR3 length: 15 residues. CDR3 amino acids: CATTTGTASTDTQYF. The CDR3 DNA sequence: TGTGCCACCACTACCGGGACAGCTAGCACAGATACGCAGTATTTT.

The chain has TRBV28 and TRBJ2-1; no definite D call. There are 14 residues in the CDR3. Germline values: CDR1 MDHEN, CDR2 SYDVKM. V was cut by 1 base and J by 0 bases, with 4 bases left in between. The DNA for the CDR3 is TGTGCCAGCAGTTTATCAGGCTCCTACAATGAGCAGTTCTTC. Protein: CASSLSGSYNEQFF.

The chain carries TRBV5-5 and TRBJ2-5; TRBD1 matches 8 bases. The CDR3 loop spans 15 amino acids. CDR1 and CDR2 (germline): SGHKS, YYEKEE (reference sequence). J was trimmed by 4 bases and V by 1 base; bases with no gene match: 6. The CDR3, as DNA: TGTGCCAGCAGCTTGCCGGGGACAGGCCTAGAGACCCAGTACTTC. Residues: CASSLPGTGLETQYF.

The chain carries TRBV30 and TRBJ2-7, with no clear D. Germline V gene lookup returns CDR1 GTSNPN and CDR2 SVGIG (reference sequence). Trimming took 0 bases from V and 2 from J, leaving 8 bases between them. The CDR3 consists of 13 residues. The CDR3 nucleotides are TGTGCCTGGAGTGTGGGCAATCCCTACGAGCAGTACTTC. The encoded protein is CAWSVGNPYEQYF. The full variable domain, completed using reference TRBV30 and TRBJ2-7, is SQTIHQWPATLVQPVGSPLSLECTVEGTSNPNLYWYRQAAGRGLQLLFYSVGIGQISSEVPQNLSASRPQDRQFILSSKKLLLSDSGFYLCAWSVGNPYEQYFGPGTRLTVT.

The CDR3: CASSPQGTPYGEQYF. DNA for the CDR3: TGTGCCAGCAGCCCACAGGGGACCCCCTACGGGGAGCAGTACTTC. J is TRBJ2-7 and V is TRBV7-6, with 7 nucleotides matching TRBD1. CDR3 length: 15 amino acids. V lost 5 bases and J lost 7; bases outside the gene matches: 14. Germline values: CDR1 SGHVS, CDR2 FNYEAQ.

This clone appeared a few times. The chain couples TRBV15 to TRBJ2-5, with D hard to call. The CDR3 runs to 13 residues. Germline V lookup: CDR1 LNHNV, CDR2 YYDKDF (reference sequence). V was pared by 0 bases and J by 9 bases, with 11 bases between. CDR3 residues: CATSRDRAHAQYF. The CDR3 DNA reads TGTGCCACCAGCAGAGACCGAGCGCATGCCCAGTACTTC.

The rearrangement uses TRBV5-1 and TRBJ2-3, with 7 positions matching TRBD1. Per the germline V gene, CDR1 is SGHRS and CDR2 is YFSETQ. Trimming removed 7 bases from V and 3 bases from J; junction bases left unmatched: 8. This CDR3 comprises 14 residues. CDR3 nucleotides: TGCGCCAGCTGCCCGGGACAGCAGACAGATACGCAGTATTTT. This gives the protein CASCPGQQTDTQYF.

The chain uses TRBV18 and TRBJ2-5; 8 bases fit TRBD2. With 4 bases clipped from V and 1 base from J, the junction kept 2 bases outside the gene matches. This CDR3 is built from 14 residues. Looked up from germline, CDR1 is KGHSH and CDR2 is LQKENI. The CDR3 region has the DNA TGTGCCAGCTCACGACGGGGGGGCCAAGAGACCCAGTACTTC. Translated, it gives CASSRRGGQETQYF.

The J gene is TRBJ2-5, the V gene TRBV4-2, with 7 bases that match TRBD1. The germline V gene encodes CDR1 LGHNA and CDR2 YNFKEQ. V dropped 1 base and J dropped 5; count of bases not matched to a gene: 7. The CDR3 loop spans 15 amino acids. CDR3 in DNA: TGTGCCAGCAGCCAAGTTGCCGACAGGGCGGAGACCCAGTACTTC. Translated: CASSQVADRAETQYF.

The rearrangement links TRBV6-1 to TRBJ1-4; TRBD1 matches at 10 bases. This CDR3 spans 16 amino acids. With V trimmed by 4 bases and J by 6 bases, 8 bases remained unmatched. CDR1 MNHNS and CDR2 SASEGT come from the germline V gene. CDR3: CASSAGTGVVDEKLFF. CDR3 coding DNA: TGTGCCAGCAGTGCCGGGACAGGGGTCGTTGATGAAAAACTGTTTTTT.

This clone was found once. The chain couples TRBV18 to TRBJ2-7; TRBD1 matches at 7 bases. Trimming cost V 3 bases and J 7 bases; bases outside gene matches: 6. The CDR3 has 13 amino acids. CDR1 is KGHSH and CDR2 is LQKENI in the germline V gene. The CDR3 bases are TGTGCCAGCTCACCCGGGACAGCCGAGGAGCAGTACTTC. Encoded protein: CASSPGTAEEQYF.

The chain is built from TRBV28 and TRBJ2-5, with 7 bases aligning to TRBD2. The CDR3 has 15 residues. J gave up 5 bases and V 6 bases, and 12 bases lay outside the gene matches. Looked up from germline, CDR1 is MDHEN and CDR2 is SYDVKM. The CDR3 nucleotides are TGTGCCAGCAGACGACCCTGGGGGGGTAGGGAGACCCAGTACTTC. It translates to CASRRPWGGRETQYF. The full variable domain, rest sourced from reference TRBV28 and TRBJ2-5, is DVKVTQSSRYLVKRTGEKVFLECVQDMDHENMFWYRQDPGLGLRLIYFSYDVKMKEKGDIPEGYSVSREKKERFSLILESASTNQTSMYLCASRRPWGGRETQYFGPGTRLLVL.

V gene TRBV5-6 combines with J gene TRBJ2-1; TRBD1 or TRBD2 may be the D gene (5 bases each). The germline CDR1 and CDR2 sequences are SGHDT and YYEEEE. The germline V and J ends were trimmed by 0 bases and 5 bases, with 9 bases remaining between them. CDR3 length: 14 amino acids. In nucleotides, the CDR3 is TGTGCCAGCAGCTTGGTTGGGACCCACAATGAGCAGTTCTTC. Translating it yields CASSLVGTHNEQFF.

The chain employs TRBV5-5 and TRBJ1-5; 10 positions match TRBD1. CDR3 size: 15 residues. Trimming at V came to 3 bases and at J to 9 bases, leaving 9 bases not matched to a gene. Germline V gene data show CDR1 as SGHKS and CDR2 as YYEKEE (reference sequence). The CDR3 reads CASSSGTGVSRPQHF. In nucleotides, the CDR3 is TGTGCCAGCAGCTCGGGGACAGGGGTCAGTAGGCCCCAGCATTTT.

V gene TRBV7-2 combines with J gene TRBJ2-7, with D possibly matching TRBD2 (5 bases). Germline CDR1 and CDR2: SGHTA and FQGNSA. The CDR3 is made up of 15 amino acids. The V and J ends lost 1 base and 5 bases respectively, with 15 bases between them. The CDR3 DNA sequence: TGTGCCAGCAGCTTAGTTGGCGGGCCCGCCCACGAGCAGTACTTC. Protein sequence: CASSLVGGPAHEQYF.

The rearrangement uses TRBV5-6 and TRBJ1-2; D call uncertain. Looked up from germline, CDR1 is SGHDT and CDR2 is YYEEEE. Trimming removed 0 bases from V and 7 bases from J, with 7 bases in between. This CDR3 has 12 amino acids. Here the CDR3 reads CASSLAGFGYTF. The CDR3 bases are TGTGCCAGCAGCTTGGCCGGGTTTGGCTACACCTTC. Based on the CDR3 plus reference TRBV5-6 and TRBJ1-2, the full variable domain is DAGVTQSPTHLIKTRGQQVTLRCSPKSGHDTVSWYQQALGQGPQFIFQYYEEEERQRGNFPDRFSGHQFPNYSSELNVNALLLGDSALYLCASSLAGFGYTFGSGTRLTVV.

This sequence joins TRBV30 and TRBJ1-2, with D unclear. V was pared by 4 bases and J by 3 bases, with 6 bases between. This CDR3 region has 11 residues. The germline CDR1 and CDR2 sequences are GTSNPN and SVGIG (reference sequence). CDR3 sequence: CAWTAHYGYTF. The CDR3 bases are TGTGCCTGGACCGCTCACTATGGCTACACCTTC.

A remark on this clone: One base away lies a much larger clone, so this may be a sequencing read error. This CDR3 is CASSGGETQYF. The CDR3 nucleotides read TGTGCCAGCAGTGGGGGGGAGACCCAGTACTTC. The chain employs TRBV4-2 and TRBJ2-5; D possibly corresponds to TRBD2 (6 bases). The germline CDR1 and CDR2 sequences are LGHNA and YNFKEQ. The CDR3 spans 11 residues. V was shortened by 6 bases and J by 5 bases, with 7 bases between the two germline ends.